Listed below are T cell receptor beta chains from one sample, sequenced in a study of pediatric ulcerative colitis. Measured with immunoSEQ multiplex PCR; TCRdb has only the in-frame clones, and not every one. Among some 9,100 clones listed, around 90% were seen once. What was sequenced was blood. The origin of the receptors is a girl aged 10 to 17 with moderate ulcerative colitis. The CDR3 runs from the conserved cysteine through the conserved F or W.

J gene	V gene	CDR3 protein
TRBJ1-1	TRBV28	CATGEGTGISEAFF
TRBJ1-1	TRBV7-9	CASSPRDRGLNTEAFF
TRBJ2-4	TRBV6-4	CASGGARWDTAKNIQYF
TRBJ2-5	TRBV13	CASSPRGLGQETQYF
TRBJ2-3	TRBV10-1	CASSHWDSTDTQYF
TRBJ1-3	TRBV6-5	CASSPGGNTIYF
TRBJ2-5	TRBV4-1	CASSQVPGEETQYF
TRBJ2-1	TRBV25-1	CASTFRQGAYNEQFF
TRBJ2-7	TRBV29-1	CSVERDRGYEQYF
TRBJ2-1	TRBV7-9	CASSAPQWGASYNEQFF
TRBJ2-1	TRBV7-2	CASSLPPWAGGPYNEQFF
TRBJ2-3	TRBV5-1	CASSLGLAGGPDTQYF
TRBJ2-7	TRBV9	CASSVGSGRASYEQYF
TRBJ2-3	TRBV27	CASSLILAGPNTQYF
TRBJ2-1	TRBV19	CASSQGPPYNEQFF
TRBJ1-1	TRBV5-7	CASSLTAQGAGEAFF
TRBJ2-1	TRBV9	CASTPTIAGGHNEQFF